This record concerns one T cell receptor (beta chain) sequence. Per the original data handling: Amplifying reference gene primers gave estimates of nucleated cell counts. TCRdb's table, derived via immunoSEQ multiplex PCR, lists solely in-frame clones and lacks some. That table furnishes V, J and clone size, whereas the DNA furnished D and trimming. The table lists roughly 200,000 clones, 84% of them singletons. The entry originates in a study of blood T cell repertoires in COVID-19. In the study overall: COVID-19 samples collected from the United States, Italy and Spain covered acute and convalescent phases. PBMCs, B-cell-depleted T cells, or T cells were the source of the cDNA or gDNA that made up the material.

The CDR3 spans 14 residues. Germline V gene lookup returns CDR1 SGHTA and CDR2 FQGNSA. Trimming at V came to 8 bases and at J to 13 bases, leaving 11 bases not matched to a gene. The chain joins TRBV7-2 to TRBJ2-2; TRBD2 matches at 12 bases. The clonotype was recovered from a human donor in a cohort sampled during active COVID-19. The source material was peripheral blood. The CDR3 sequence: CASAMTSGGRWLFF. CDR3 in DNA: TGTGCCAGCGCTATGACTAGCGGGGGTCGTTGGCTGTTTTTT.